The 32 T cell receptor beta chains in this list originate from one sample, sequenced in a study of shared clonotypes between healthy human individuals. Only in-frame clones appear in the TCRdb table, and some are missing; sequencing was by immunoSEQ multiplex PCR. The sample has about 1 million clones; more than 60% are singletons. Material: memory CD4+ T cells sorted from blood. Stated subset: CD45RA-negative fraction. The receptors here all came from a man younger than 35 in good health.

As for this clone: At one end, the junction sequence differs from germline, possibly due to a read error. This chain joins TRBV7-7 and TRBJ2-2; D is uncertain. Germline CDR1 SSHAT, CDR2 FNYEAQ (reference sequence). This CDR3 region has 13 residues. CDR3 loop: CASSLDLAGELFF. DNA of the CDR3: TGTGCTAGCAGCTTAGACTTGGCCGGGGAGCTGTTTTTT.

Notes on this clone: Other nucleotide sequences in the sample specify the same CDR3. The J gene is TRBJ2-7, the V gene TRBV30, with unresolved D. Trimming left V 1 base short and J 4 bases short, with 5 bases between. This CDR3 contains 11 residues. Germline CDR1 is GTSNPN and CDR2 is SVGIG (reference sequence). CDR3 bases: TGTGCCTGGAGTGGTGAATACGAGCAGTACTTC. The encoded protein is CAWSGEYEQYF.

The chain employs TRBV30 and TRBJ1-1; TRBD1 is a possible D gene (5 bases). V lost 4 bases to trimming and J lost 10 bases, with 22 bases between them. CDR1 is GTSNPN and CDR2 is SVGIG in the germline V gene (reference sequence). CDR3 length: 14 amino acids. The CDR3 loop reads CAWTKQGGGVTAFF. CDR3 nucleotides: TGTGCCTGGACTAAGCAGGGTGGGGGGGTTACAGCTTTCTTT.

DNA for the CDR3: TGTGCCAGCAGTTCCATCCGGGACAGGCAGTACTTC. As protein: CASSSIRDRQYF. V and J are TRBV28 and TRBJ2-7; 7 positions match TRBD1. There are 12 residues in the CDR3. The germline V gene has CDR1 MDHEN and CDR2 SYDVKM. J lost 9 bases, V lost 4 bases, and 6 bases had no gene match.

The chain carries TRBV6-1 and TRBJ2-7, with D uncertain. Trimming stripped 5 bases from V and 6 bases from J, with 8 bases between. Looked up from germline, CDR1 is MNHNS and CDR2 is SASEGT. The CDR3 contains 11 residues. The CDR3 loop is CASSSVPEQYF. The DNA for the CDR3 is TGTGCCAGCAGTTCCGTGCCCGAGCAGTACTTC.

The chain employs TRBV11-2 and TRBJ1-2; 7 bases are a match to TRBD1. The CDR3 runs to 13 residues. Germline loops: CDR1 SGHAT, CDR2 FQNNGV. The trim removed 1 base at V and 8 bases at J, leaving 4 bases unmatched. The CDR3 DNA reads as TGTGCCAGCAGCTTAGGGACAGGTTCAGGCTACACCTTC. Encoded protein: CASSLGTGSGYTF.

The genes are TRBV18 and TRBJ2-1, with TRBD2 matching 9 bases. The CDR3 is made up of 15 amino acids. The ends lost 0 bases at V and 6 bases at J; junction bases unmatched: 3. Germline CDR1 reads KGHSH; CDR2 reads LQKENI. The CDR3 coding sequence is TGTGCCAGCTCACCACCGGCTAGCGGGACCAATGAGCAGTTCTTC. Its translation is CASSPPASGTNEQFF.

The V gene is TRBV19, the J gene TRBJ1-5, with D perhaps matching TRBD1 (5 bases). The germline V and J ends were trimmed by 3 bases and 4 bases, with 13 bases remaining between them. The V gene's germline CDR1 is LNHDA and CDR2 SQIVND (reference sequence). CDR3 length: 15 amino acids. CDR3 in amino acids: CASSISRQLNQPQHF. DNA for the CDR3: TGTGCCAGTAGTATTTCGAGACAGTTAAATCAGCCCCAGCATTTT.

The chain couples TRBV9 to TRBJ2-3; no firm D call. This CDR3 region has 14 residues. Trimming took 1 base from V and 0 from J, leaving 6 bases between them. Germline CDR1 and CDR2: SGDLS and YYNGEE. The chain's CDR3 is CASSVTASTDTQYF. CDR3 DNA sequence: TGTGCCAGCAGCGTAACCGCCAGCACAGATACGCAGTATTTT.

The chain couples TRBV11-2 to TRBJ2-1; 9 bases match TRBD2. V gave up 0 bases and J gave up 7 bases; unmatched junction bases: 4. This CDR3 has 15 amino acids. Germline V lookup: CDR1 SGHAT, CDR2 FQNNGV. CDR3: CASSLEGLAKNEQFF. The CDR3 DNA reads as TGTGCCAGCAGCTTAGAAGGACTAGCGAAGAATGAGCAGTTCTTC.

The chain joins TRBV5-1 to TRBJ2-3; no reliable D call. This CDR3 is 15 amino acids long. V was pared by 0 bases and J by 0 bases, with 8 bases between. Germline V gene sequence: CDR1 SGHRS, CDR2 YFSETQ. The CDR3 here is CASSLAGPSTDTQYF. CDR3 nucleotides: TGCGCCAGCAGCTTGGCCGGGCCCAGCACAGATACGCAGTATTTT.

The CDR3 nucleotides read TGTGCCAGCAGCCCCACAGGAGTCTATGGCTACACCTTC. Its translation is CASSPTGVYGYTF. The genes are TRBV2 and TRBJ1-2; D may be TRBD1 (5 bases). The germline V gene has CDR1 SNHLY and CDR2 FYNNEI. There are 13 residues in the CDR3. The V end was cut by 6 bases, the J end by 4 bases, with 12 bases between.

CDR3 DNA: TGTGCCAGCAGTTACCCACAGGGACTAGCGGGAGGGCCTCGCTCCTACAATGAGCAGTTCTTC. Residues: CASSYPQGLAGGPRSYNEQFF. The chain uses TRBV6-9 and TRBJ2-1; 16 bases agree with TRBD2. The CDR3 length is 21 residues. V shed 3 bases, J shed 0 bases, and the junction held 11 bases outside the gene matches. Germline V gene data show CDR1 as MNHGY and CDR2 as SVAAGI.

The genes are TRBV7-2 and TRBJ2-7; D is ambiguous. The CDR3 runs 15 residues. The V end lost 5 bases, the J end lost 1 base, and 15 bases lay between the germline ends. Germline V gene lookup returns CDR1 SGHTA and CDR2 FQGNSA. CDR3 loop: CASSLSRSMSYEQYF. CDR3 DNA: TGTGCCAGCAGCCTCTCGCGGAGTATGTCCTACGAGCAGTACTTC.

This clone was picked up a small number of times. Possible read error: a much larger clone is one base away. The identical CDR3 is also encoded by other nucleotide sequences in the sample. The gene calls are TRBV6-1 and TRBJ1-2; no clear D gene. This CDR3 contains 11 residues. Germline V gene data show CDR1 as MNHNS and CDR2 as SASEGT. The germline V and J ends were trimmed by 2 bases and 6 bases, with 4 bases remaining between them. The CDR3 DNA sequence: TGTGCCAGCAGTGAATTACATGGCTACACCTTC. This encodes CASSELHGYTF.

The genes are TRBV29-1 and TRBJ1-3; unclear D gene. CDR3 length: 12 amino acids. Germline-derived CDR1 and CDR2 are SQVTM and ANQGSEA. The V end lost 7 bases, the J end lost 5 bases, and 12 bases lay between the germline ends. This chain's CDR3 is CSASDGRNTIYF. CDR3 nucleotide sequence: TGCAGCGCTTCCGACGGGAGAAACACCATATATTTT.

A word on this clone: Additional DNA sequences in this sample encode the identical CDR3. CDR3 loop: CASSESRGGTEAFF. The CDR3 DNA reads TGCGCCAGCAGTGAGTCGCGGGGAGGCACTGAAGCTTTCTTT. The V and J genes are TRBV10-1 and TRBJ1-1; no clear D. Trimming stripped 0 bases from V and 4 bases from J, with 9 bases between. Germline-derived CDR1 and CDR2 are WNHNN and SYGVQD (reference sequence). The CDR3 covers 14 residues.

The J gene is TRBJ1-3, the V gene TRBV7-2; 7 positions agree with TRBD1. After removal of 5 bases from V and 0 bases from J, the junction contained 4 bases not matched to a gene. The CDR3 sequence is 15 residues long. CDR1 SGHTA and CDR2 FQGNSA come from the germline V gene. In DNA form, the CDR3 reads TGTGCCAGCAGCCCTAGACAGGGCTCTGGAAACACCATATATTTT. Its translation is CASSPRQGSGNTIYF.

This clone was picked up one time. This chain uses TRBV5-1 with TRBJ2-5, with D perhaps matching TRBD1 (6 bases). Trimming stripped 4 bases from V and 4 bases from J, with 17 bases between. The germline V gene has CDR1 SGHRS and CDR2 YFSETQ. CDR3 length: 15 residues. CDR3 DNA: TGCGCCAGCAGCGGATCACAGGGCCTTTCAGAGACCCAGTACTTC. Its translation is CASSGSQGLSETQYF.

The CDR3 reads CASSTTNRGREKLFF. Here the CDR3 DNA reads TGTGCCAGCAGTACGACCAACAGGGGTAGGGAAAAACTGTTTTTT. The chain joins TRBV6-5 to TRBJ1-4; TRBD1 matches 7 bases. Trimming at V came to 5 bases and at J to 8 bases, leaving 11 bases not matched to a gene. CDR1 is MNHEY and CDR2 is SVGAGI in the germline V gene. The length of the CDR3 is 15 residues.

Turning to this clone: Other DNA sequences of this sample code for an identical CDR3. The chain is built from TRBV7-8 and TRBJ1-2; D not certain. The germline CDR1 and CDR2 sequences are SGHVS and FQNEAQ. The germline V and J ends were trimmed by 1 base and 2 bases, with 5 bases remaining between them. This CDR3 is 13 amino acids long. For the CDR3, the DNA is TGTGCCAGCAGCTTAGGAGGGAACTATGGCTACACCTTC. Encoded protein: CASSLGGNYGYTF. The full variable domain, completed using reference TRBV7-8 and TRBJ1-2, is GAGVSQSPRYKVAKRGQDVALRCDPISGHVSLFWYQQALGQGPEFLTYFQNEAQLDKSGLPSDRFFAERPEGSVSTLKIQRTQQEDSAVYLCASSLGGNYGYTFGSGTRLTVV.

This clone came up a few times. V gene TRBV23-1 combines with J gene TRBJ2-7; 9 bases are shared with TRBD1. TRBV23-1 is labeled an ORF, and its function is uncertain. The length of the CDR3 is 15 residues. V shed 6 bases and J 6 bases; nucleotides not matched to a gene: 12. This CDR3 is CASSRPGQGSAEQYF. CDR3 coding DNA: TGCGCCAGCAGCAGGCCGGGACAGGGCTCCGCCGAGCAGTACTTC.

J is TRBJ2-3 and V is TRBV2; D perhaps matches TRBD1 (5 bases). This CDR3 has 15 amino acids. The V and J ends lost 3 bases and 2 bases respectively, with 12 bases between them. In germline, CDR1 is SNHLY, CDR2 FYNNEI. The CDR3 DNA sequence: TGTGCCAGCAGTGATGGGGCAGCACCCACAGATACGCAGTATTTT. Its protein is CASSDGAAPTDTQYF.

In DNA form, the CDR3 reads TGTGCCAGCAGCGTACGGATTGGATATGGCTACACCTTC. Translated: CASSVRIGYGYTF. V and J are TRBV9 and TRBJ1-2; D gene unclear. This CDR3 has 13 amino acids. Germline V gene data show CDR1 as SGDLS and CDR2 as YYNGEE. V lost 1 base to trimming and J lost 5 bases, with 9 bases between them.

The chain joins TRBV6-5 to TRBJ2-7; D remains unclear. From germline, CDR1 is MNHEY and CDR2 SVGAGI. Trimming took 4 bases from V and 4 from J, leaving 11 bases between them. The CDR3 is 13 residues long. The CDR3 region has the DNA TGTGCCAGCAGTTCGCCACGAATATACGAGCAGTACTTC. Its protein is CASSSPRIYEQYF.

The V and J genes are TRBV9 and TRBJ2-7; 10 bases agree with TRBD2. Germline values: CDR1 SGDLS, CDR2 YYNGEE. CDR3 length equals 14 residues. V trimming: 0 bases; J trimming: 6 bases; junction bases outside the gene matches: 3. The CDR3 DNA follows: TGTGCCAGCAGCGTAGAAGGGACTAGCGCCGAGCAGTACTTC. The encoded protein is CASSVEGTSAEQYF. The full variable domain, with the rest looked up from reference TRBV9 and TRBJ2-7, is DSGVTQTPKHLITATGQRVTLRCSPRSGDLSVYWYQQSLDQGLQFLIQYYNGEERAKGNILERFSAQQFPDLHSELNLSSLELGDSALYFCASSVEGTSAEQYFGPGTRLTVT.

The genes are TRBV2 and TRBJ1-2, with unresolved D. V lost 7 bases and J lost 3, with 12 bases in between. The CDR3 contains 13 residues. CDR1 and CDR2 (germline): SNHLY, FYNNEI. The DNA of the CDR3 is TGTGCCAGCAAAGGCGGCTCCGACTATGGCTACACCTTC. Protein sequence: CASKGGSDYGYTF. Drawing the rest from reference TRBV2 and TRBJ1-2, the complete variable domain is EPEVTQTPSHQVTQMGQEVILRCVPISNHLYFYWYRQILGQKVEFLVSFYNNEISEKSEIFDDQFSVERPDGSNFTLKIRSTKLEDSAMYFCASKGGSDYGYTFGSGTRLTVV.

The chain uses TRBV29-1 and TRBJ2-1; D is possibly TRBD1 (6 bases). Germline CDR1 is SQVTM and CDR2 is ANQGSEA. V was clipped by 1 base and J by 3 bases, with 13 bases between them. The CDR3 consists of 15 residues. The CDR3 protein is CSVEGGPRFYNEQFF. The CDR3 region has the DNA TGCAGCGTTGAAGGGGGGCCCCGCTTCTACAATGAGCAGTTCTTC.

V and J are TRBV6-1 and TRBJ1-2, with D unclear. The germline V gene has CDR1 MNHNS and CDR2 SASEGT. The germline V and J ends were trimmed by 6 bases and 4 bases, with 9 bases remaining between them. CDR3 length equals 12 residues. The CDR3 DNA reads TGTGCCAGCAGGGGGTCGAGCTATGGCTACACCTTC. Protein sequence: CASRGSSYGYTF.

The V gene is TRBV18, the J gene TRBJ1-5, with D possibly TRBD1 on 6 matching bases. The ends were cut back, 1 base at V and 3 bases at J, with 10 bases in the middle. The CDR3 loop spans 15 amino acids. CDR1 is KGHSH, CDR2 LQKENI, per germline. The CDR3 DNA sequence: TGTGCCAGCTCACCACGGGGGGCTGTCAATCAGCCCCAGCATTTT. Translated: CASSPRGAVNQPQHF.

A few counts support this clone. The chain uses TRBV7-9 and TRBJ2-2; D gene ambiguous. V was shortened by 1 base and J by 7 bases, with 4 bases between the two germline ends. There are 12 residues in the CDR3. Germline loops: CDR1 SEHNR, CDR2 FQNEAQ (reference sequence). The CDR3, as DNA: TGTGCCAGCAGCTTAGAGGTCGGGGAGCTGTTTTTT. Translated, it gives CASSLEVGELFF.

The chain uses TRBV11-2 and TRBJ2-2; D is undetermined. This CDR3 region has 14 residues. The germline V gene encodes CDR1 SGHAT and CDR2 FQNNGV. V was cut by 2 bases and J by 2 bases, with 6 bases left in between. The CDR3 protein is CASSLPLNTGELFF. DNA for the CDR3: TGTGCCAGCAGCTTACCCTTAAACACCGGGGAGCTGTTTTTT.